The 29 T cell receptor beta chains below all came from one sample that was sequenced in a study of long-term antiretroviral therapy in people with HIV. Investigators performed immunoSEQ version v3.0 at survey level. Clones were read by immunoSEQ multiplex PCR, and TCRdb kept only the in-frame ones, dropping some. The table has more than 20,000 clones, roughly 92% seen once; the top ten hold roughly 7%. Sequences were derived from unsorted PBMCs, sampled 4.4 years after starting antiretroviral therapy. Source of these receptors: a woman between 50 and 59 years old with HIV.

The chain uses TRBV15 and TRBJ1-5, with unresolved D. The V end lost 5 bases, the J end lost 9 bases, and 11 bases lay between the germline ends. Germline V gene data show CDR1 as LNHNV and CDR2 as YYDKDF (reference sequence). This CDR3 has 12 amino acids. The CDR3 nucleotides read TGTGCCACCAGCCGCTCCATGGGGCCCCAGCATTTT. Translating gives CATSRSMGPQHF.

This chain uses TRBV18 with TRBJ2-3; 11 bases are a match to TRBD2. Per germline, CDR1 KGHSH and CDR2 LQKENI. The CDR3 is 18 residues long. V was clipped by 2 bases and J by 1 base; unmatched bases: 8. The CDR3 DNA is TGTGCCAGCTCACCAATCCCCTTTAGCGGGGGGGGCACAGATACGCAGTATTTT. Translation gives CASSPIPFSGGGTDTQYF.

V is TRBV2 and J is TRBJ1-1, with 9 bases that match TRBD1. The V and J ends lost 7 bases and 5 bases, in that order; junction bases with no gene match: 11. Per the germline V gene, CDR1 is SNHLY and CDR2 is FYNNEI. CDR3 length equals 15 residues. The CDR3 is CASTSNRGRVTEAFF. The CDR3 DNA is TGTGCCAGCACGTCAAACAGGGGGCGCGTGACTGAAGCTTTCTTT.

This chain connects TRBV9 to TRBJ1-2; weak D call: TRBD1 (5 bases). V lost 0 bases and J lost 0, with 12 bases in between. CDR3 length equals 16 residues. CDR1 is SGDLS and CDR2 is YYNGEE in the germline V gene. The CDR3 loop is CASSVGWAGANYGYTF. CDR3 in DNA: TGTGCCAGCAGCGTAGGGTGGGCGGGGGCTAACTATGGCTACACCTTC.

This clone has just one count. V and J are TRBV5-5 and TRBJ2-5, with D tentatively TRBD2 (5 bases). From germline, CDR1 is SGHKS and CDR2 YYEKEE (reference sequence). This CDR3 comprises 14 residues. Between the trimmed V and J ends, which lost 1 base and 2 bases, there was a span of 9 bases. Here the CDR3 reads CASSLSLAQETQYF. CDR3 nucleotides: TGTGCCAGCAGCTTGAGCTTAGCGCAAGAGACCCAGTACTTC.

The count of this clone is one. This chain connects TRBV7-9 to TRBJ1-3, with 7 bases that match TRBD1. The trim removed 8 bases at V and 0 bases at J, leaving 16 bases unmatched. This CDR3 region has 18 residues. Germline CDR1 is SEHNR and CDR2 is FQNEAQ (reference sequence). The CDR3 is CASPFPLDRQGSGNTIYF. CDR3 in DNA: TGTGCCAGCCCTTTCCCCTTGGACCGACAGGGCTCTGGAAACACCATATATTTT.

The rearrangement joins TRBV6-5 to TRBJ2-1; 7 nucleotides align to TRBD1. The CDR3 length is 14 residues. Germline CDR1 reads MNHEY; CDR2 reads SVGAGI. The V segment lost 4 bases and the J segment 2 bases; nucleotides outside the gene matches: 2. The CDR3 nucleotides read TGTGCCAGCAGTTCAGGGGGACCCTACAATGAGCAGTTCTTC. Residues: CASSSGGPYNEQFF.

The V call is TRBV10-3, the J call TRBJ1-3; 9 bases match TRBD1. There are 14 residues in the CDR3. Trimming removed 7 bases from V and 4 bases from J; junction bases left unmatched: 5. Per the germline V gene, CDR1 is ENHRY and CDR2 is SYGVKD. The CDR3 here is CAINPGTGGNTIYF. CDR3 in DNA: TGTGCCATCAACCCCGGGACAGGGGGAAACACCATATATTTT.

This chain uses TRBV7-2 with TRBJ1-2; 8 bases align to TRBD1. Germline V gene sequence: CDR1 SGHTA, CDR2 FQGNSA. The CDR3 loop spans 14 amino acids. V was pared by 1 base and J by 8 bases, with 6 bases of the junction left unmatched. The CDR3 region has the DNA TGTGCCAGCAGCTTAGGGCAGGGGGCGAGGGGCTACACCTTC. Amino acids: CASSLGQGARGYTF. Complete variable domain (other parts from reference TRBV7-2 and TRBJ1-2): GAGVSQSPSNKVTEKGKDVELRCDPISGHTALYWYRQSLGQGLEFLIYFQGNSAPDKSGLPSDRFSAERTGGSVSTLTIQRTQQEDSAVYLCASSLGQGARGYTFGSGTRLTVV.

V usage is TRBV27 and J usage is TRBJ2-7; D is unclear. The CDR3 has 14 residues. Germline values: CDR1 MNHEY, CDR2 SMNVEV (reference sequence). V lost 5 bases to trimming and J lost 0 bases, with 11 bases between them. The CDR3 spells CASSEQKSSYEQYF. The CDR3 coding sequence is TGTGCCAGCAGTGAGCAGAAGAGCTCCTACGAGCAGTACTTC.

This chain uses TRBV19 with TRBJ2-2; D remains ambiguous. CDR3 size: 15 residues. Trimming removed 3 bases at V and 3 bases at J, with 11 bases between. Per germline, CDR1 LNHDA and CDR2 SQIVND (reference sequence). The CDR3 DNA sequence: TGTGCCAGTAGTATTCTTGGTATTTACACCGGGGAGCTGTTTTTT. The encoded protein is CASSILGIYTGELFF. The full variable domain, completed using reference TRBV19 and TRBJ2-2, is DGGITQSPKYLFRKEGQNVTLSCEQNLNHDAMYWYRQDPGQGLRLIYYSQIVNDFQKGDIAEGYSVSREKKESFPLTVTSAQKNPTAFYLCASSILGIYTGELFFGEGSRLTVL.

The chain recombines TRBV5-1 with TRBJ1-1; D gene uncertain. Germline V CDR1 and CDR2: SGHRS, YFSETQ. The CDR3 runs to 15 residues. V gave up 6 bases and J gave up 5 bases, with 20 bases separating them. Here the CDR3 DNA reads TGCGCCAGCACCTCAGGCGACCCCTTAGCGACTGAAGCTTTCTTT. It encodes CASTSGDPLATEAFF. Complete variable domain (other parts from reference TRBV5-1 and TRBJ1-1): KAGVTQTPRYLIKTRGQQVTLSCSPISGHRSVSWYQQTPGQGLQFLFEYFSETQRNKGNFPGRFSGRQFSNSRSEMNVSTLELGDSALYLCASTSGDPLATEAFFGQGTRLTVV.

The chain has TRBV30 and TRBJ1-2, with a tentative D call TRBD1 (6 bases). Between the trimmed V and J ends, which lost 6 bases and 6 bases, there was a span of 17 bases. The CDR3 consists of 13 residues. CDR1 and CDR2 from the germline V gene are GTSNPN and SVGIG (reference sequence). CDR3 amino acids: CACTGSVGNGYTF. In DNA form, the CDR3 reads TGTGCCTGTACAGGGTCCGTGGGAAATGGCTACACCTTC.

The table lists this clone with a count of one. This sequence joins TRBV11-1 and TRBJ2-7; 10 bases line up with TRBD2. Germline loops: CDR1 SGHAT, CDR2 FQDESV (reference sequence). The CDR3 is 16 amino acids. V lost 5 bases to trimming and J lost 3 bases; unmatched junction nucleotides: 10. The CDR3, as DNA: TGTGCCAGCAGCCCCTTAGCGGGGGGCCCCTACTACGAGCAGTACTTC. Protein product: CASSPLAGGPYYEQYF. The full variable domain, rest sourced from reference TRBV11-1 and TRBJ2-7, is EAEVAQSPRYKITEKSQAVAFWCDPISGHATLYWYRQILGQGPELLVQFQDESVVDDSQLPKDRFSAERLKGVDSTLKIQPAELGDSAMYLCASSPLAGGPYYEQYFGPGTRLTVT.

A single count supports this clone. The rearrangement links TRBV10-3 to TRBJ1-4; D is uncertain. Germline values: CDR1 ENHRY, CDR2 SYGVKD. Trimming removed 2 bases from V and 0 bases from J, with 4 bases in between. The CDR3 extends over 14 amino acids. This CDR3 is CAISEDATNEKLFF. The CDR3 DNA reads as TGTGCCATCAGTGAGGATGCAACTAATGAAAAACTGTTTTTT.

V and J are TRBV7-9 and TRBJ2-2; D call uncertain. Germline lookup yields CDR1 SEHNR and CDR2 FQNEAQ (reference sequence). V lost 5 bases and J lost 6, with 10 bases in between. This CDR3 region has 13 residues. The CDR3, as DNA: TGTGCCAGCAGCCCACTCACATCCGGGGAGCTGTTTTTT. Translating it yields CASSPLTSGELFF. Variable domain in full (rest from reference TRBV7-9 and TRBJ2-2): DTGVSQNPRHKITKRGQNVTFRCDPISEHNRLYWYRQTLGQGPEFLTYFQNEAQLEKSRLLSDRFSAERPKGSFSTLEIQRTEQGDSAMYLCASSPLTSGELFFGEGSRLTVL.

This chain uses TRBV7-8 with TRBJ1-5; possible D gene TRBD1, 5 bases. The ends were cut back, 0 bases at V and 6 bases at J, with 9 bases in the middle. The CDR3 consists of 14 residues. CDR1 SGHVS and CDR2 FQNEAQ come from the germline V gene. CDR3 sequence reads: CASSLARVGQPQHF. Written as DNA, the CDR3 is TGTGCCAGCAGCTTAGCCAGGGTGGGTCAGCCCCAGCATTTT.

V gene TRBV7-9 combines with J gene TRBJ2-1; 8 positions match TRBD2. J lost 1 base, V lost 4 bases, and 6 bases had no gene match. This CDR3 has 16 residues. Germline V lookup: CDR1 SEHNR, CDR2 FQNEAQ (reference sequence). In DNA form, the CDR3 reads TGTGCCAGCAGCTCGAGCGGGGGTGAATCCTACAATGAGCAGTTCTTC. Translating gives CASSSSGGESYNEQFF.

The CDR3 nucleotides are TGTGCCAGCAACAGACAGGGCTCATGGGGAAACACCATATATTTT. Residues: CASNRQGSWGNTIYF. The gene calls are TRBV28 and TRBJ1-3; 7 nucleotides line up with TRBD1. The germline gives CDR1 MDHEN, CDR2 SYDVKM. Trimming took 7 bases from V and 4 from J; bases not matched to a gene: 10. This CDR3 contains 15 residues.

CDR3 nucleotides: TGTGCCAGCAGCTTTCCGGATGTGGACACCGGGGAGCTGTTTTTT. Its protein is CASSFPDVDTGELFF. J is TRBJ2-2 and V is TRBV7-9; D gene unclear. The CDR3 totals 15 residues. Trimming removed 3 bases at V and 3 bases at J, with 11 bases between. Germline V lookup: CDR1 SEHNR, CDR2 FQNEAQ (reference sequence).

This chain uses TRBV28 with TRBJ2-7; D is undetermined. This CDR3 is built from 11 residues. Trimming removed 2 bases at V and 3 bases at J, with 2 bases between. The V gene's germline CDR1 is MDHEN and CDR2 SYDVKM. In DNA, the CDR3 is TGTGCCAGCAGTTTAAACTACGAGCAGTACTTC. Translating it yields CASSLNYEQYF. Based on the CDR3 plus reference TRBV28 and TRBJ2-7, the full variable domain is DVKVTQSSRYLVKRTGEKVFLECVQDMDHENMFWYRQDPGLGLRLIYFSYDVKMKEKGDIPEGYSVSREKKERFSLILESASTNQTSMYLCASSLNYEQYFGPGTRLTVT.

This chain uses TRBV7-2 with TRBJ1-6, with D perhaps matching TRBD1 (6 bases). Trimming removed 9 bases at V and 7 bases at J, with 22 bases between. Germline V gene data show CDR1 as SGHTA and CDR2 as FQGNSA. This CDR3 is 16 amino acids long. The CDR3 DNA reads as TGTGCCAGTTCTCTAGGGGGGCCGGCGGCGAATTCACCCCTCCACTTT. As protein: CASSLGGPAANSPLHF.

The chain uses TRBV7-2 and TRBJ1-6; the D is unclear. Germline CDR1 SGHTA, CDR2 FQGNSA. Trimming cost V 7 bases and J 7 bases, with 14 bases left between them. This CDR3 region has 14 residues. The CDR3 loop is CASTPAGPNSPLHF. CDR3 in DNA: TGTGCCAGCACCCCAGCAGGCCCAAATTCACCCCTCCACTTT.

DNA of the CDR3: TGTGCCATCAGTGAGTCGATCGTCGGGGTCGCGGGAAACACCATATATTTT. Translation: CAISESIVGVAGNTIYF. V gene TRBV10-3 combines with J gene TRBJ1-3; D is unresolved. With 0 bases removed from V and 4 bases from J, the gap between germline ends came to 16 bases. CDR1 is ENHRY and CDR2 is SYGVKD in the germline V gene. The CDR3 is 17 residues long.

CDR3: CASSLRLAGGTDTQYF. In DNA form, the CDR3 reads TGTGCCAGCAGCTTGAGACTAGCGGGGGGCACAGATACGCAGTATTTT. The genes are TRBV5-5 and TRBJ2-3; 12 bases are a match to TRBD2. The CDR3 is 16 residues long. Per the germline V gene, CDR1 is SGHKS and CDR2 is YYEKEE (reference sequence). The V gene end was trimmed by 1 base and the J gene end by 1 base; junction bases not matched to a gene: 1.

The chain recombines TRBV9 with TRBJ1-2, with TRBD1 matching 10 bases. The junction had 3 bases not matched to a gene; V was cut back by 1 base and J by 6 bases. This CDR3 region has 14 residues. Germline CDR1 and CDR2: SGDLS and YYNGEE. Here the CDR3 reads CASSVRDRGHGYTF. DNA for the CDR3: TGTGCCAGCAGCGTACGGGACAGGGGTCATGGCTACACCTTC.

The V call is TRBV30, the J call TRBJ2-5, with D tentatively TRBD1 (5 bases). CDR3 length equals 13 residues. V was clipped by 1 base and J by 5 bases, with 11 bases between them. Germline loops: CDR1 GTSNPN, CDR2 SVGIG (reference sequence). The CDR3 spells CAWSARAGETQYF. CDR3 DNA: TGTGCCTGGAGTGCTCGGGCAGGGGAGACCCAGTACTTC.

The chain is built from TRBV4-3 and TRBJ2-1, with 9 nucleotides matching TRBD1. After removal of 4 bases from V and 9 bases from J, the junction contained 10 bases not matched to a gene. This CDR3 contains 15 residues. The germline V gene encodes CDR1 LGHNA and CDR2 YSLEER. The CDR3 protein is CASSPKQGAYGEQFF. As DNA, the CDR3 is TGCGCCAGCAGCCCGAAACAGGGGGCCTATGGTGAGCAGTTCTTC.

CDR3 region: CASSKTGGEPATNEKLFF. The DNA of the CDR3 is TGTGCCAGCAGCAAGACAGGGGGAGAACCTGCAACTAATGAAAAACTGTTTTTT. The V call is TRBV21-1, the J call TRBJ1-4; no DNA check was done on the table's D call, TRBD1. TRBV21-1 constitutes a pseudogene. This CDR3 is 18 amino acids long.